The 19 T cell receptor beta chains given below trace back to one sample, sequenced in a study of T-cell memory formation after mild COVID-19. TCRdb reanalysed the 5' RACE reads using MiXCR and keeps one entry per CDR3 protein. This sample carries about 560,000 distinct CDR3 sequences, less than 25% of them seen once, and the ten largest clones take about 8.2%. Input material: PBMCs or a T cell subset sorted from them (not recorded which). These receptors all stem from an adult woman who had mild COVID-19 (a few samples of this study predate the infection). Cell type and time point are not known.

This rearrangement joins TRBV5-6 to TRBJ1-2; TRBD1 agrees at 8 bases. V shed 4 bases, J shed 2 bases, and the junction held 4 bases outside the gene matches. From germline, CDR1 is SGHDT and CDR2 YYEEEE. CDR3 size: 14 residues. The DNA of the CDR3 is TGTGCCAGCAGCGGTTCAGGGGGCAACTATGGCTACACCTTC. Translated: CASSGSGGNYGYTF.

This clonotype was observed at least ten times. The chain employs TRBV6-5 and TRBJ2-3; D not resolved. Germline V CDR1 and CDR2: MNHEY, SVGAGI. This CDR3 has 13 amino acids. V was clipped by 2 bases and J by 7 bases, with 10 bases between them. The CDR3 DNA reads TGTGCCAGCAGTTACGACGAAACCAATACGCAGTATTTT. Amino acids: CASSYDETNTQYF.

This clonotype has only a few counts. The chain links TRBV4-2 to TRBJ1-1; D is unclear. Trimming took 5 bases from V and 1 from J, leaving 17 bases between them. CDR1 is LGHNA and CDR2 is YNFKEQ in the germline V gene. The CDR3 sequence is 16 residues long. The CDR3 bases are TGTGCCAGCAGCTTCCGGGCAGCTAGTGAGAACACTGAAGCTTTCTTT. It yields the protein CASSFRAASENTEAFF.

This clonotype came up a few times. This chain joins TRBV2 and TRBJ1-5, with 9 positions matching TRBD1. Germline CDR1 SNHLY, CDR2 FYNNEI. This CDR3 comprises 14 residues. The V gene end was trimmed by 7 bases and the J gene end by 7 bases; junction bases not matched to a gene: 8. CDR3 protein: CASKLGQGSQPQHF. The CDR3 coding sequence is TGTGCCAGCAAGTTGGGACAGGGCAGCCAGCCCCAGCATTTT.

This clonotype was picked up many times. The V call is TRBV20-1, the J call TRBJ2-5; D perhaps matches TRBD2 (6 bases). The CDR3 loop spans 16 amino acids. Germline V gene lookup returns CDR1 DFQATT and CDR2 SNEGSKA (reference sequence). Trimming took 0 bases from V and 1 from J, leaving 15 bases between them. Written as DNA, the CDR3 is TGCAGTGCTAGAGATGCTGGCGGGGCGTTCCAAGAGACCCAGTACTTC. Its protein is CSARDAGGAFQETQYF.

This clonotype was detected many times. This CDR3 is CAGREGLNTDTQYF. CDR3 in DNA: TGTGCCGGGCGTGAGGGCCTCAACACAGATACGCAGTATTTT. This rearrangement joins TRBV18 to TRBJ2-3, with D tentatively TRBD2 (5 bases). The CDR3 is made up of 14 amino acids. Germline CDR1 and CDR2: KGHSH and LQKENI. Trimming left V 11 bases short and J 2 bases short, with 17 bases between.

The chain couples TRBV6-6 to TRBJ1-6, with D perhaps TRBD1 (6 bases). V lost 7 bases to trimming and J lost 5 bases, with 12 bases between them. This CDR3 contains 14 residues. CDR1 and CDR2 from the germline V gene are MNHNY and SVGAGI (reference sequence). The CDR3 coding sequence is TGTGCCAGCAAGGGGGGGAAAAATAATTCACCCCTCCACTTT. Its translation is CASKGGKNNSPLHF.

The V call is TRBV30, the J call TRBJ1-5; unclear D gene. Looked up from germline, CDR1 is GTSNPN and CDR2 is SVGIG (reference sequence). The CDR3 totals 15 residues. V was pared by 0 bases and J by 6 bases, with 15 bases between. The CDR3 sequence is CAWSVHGSGSQPQHF. In nucleotides, the CDR3 is TGTGCCTGGAGTGTACACGGGAGCGGTAGTCAGCCCCAGCATTTT. The full variable domain, completed using reference TRBV30 and TRBJ1-5, is SQTIHQWPATLVQPVGSPLSLECTVEGTSNPNLYWYRQAAGRGLQLLFYSVGIGQISSEVPQNLSASRPQDRQFILSSKKLLLSDSGFYLCAWSVHGSGSQPQHFGDGTRLSIL.

There are a few counts of this clonotype. CDR3 nucleotide sequence: TGTGCCAGCAGATCCTCCCTTAGCTACACCTTC. Its translation is CASRSSLSYTF. This rearrangement joins TRBV27 to TRBJ1-2; D not resolved. Trimming stripped 6 bases from V and 9 bases from J, with 11 bases between. CDR3 length: 11 amino acids. Germline CDR1 MNHEY, CDR2 SMNVEV (reference sequence).

Ten or more counts support this clonotype. V is TRBV6-2 or TRBV6-3 and J is TRBJ1-6; D possibly corresponds to TRBD1 (5 bases). V was trimmed by 5 bases and J by 3 bases, leaving 23 bases between them. CDR1 is MNHEY and CDR2 is SVGEGT in the germline V gene. The CDR3 covers 19 residues. CDR3 DNA sequence: TGTGCCAGCAGTGAGAGGGGACTTTGGAGGGCATTCTATAATTCACCCCTCCACTTT. It encodes CASSERGLWRAFYNSPLHF.

The V and J genes are TRBV7-8 and TRBJ2-7; D unclear. This CDR3 region has 13 residues. Germline lookup yields CDR1 SGHVS and CDR2 FQNEAQ. V lost 7 bases, J lost 3 bases, and 13 bases lay in between. In DNA form, the CDR3 reads TGTGCCAGCACCGAACCCCCCGACTACGAGCAGTACTTC. Protein: CASTEPPDYEQYF.

The chain combines TRBV3-1 with TRBJ2-7; a weak D match, TRBD1 (6 bases). V lost 2 bases, J lost 0 bases, and 8 bases lay in between. The CDR3 totals 14 residues. Germline V gives CDR1 LGHDT, CDR2 YNNKEL (reference sequence). The CDR3 loop is CASSQPGHSYEQYF. The CDR3 DNA sequence: TGTGCCAGCAGCCAACCGGGACACTCCTACGAGCAGTACTTC.

This rearrangement joins TRBV11-3 to TRBJ2-3, with 10 bases matching TRBD2. Germline assignment: CDR1 SGHNT and CDR2 YENEEA. The CDR3 runs to 15 residues. J gave up 2 bases and V 5 bases, and 4 bases lay outside the gene matches. CDR3 sequence (DNA): TGTGCCAGCAGCCTAGCGGGAGTCCCCACAGATACGCAGTATTTT. Amino acid sequence: CASSLAGVPTDTQYF.

This chain connects TRBV5-5 to TRBJ2-5, with a tentative D call TRBD1 (6 bases). Germline V gives CDR1 SGHKS, CDR2 YYEKEE (reference sequence). The CDR3 covers 14 residues. The V end lost 2 bases, the J end lost 4 bases, and 12 bases lay between the germline ends. CDR3: CASSFQGLGETQYF. In DNA form, the CDR3 reads TGTGCCAGCAGCTTTCAGGGGCTGGGAGAGACCCAGTACTTC.

This clonotype was seen a handful of times. The chain carries TRBV15 and TRBJ2-3, with 7 bases matching TRBD2. Germline CDR1 and CDR2: LNHNV and YYDKDF (reference sequence). The CDR3 is 17 residues long. Losses at the gene ends were 11 bases for V and 0 bases for J; bases not matched to a gene: 17. CDR3 sequence reads: CASLGAGKGTSTDTQYF. In DNA form, the CDR3 reads TGTGCCTCCCTAGGAGCGGGAAAGGGGACTAGCACAGATACGCAGTATTTT.

This clonotype was picked up a small number of times. The V gene is TRBV21-1, the J gene TRBJ1-4. TRBV21-1 is a pseudogene locus. This CDR3 is built from 13 residues. The CDR3 DNA is TGTGCCAGCAGCCGCTTCACGGGTGAAAAACTGTTTTTT. This encodes CASSRFTGEKLFF.

The sample holds many counts of this clonotype. The chain couples TRBV10-3 to TRBJ1-1; the D is unclear. Trimming removed 8 bases from V and 1 base from J, with 11 bases in between. This CDR3 is built from 13 residues. The germline CDR1 and CDR2 sequences are ENHRY and SYGVKD. For the CDR3, the DNA is TGTGCCATCGCTTTTGAACCGAACACTGAAGCTTTCTTT. Its protein product is CAIAFEPNTEAFF.

V is TRBV5-5 and J is TRBJ1-6; no definite D call. Germline CDR1 SGHKS, CDR2 YYEKEE (reference sequence). This CDR3 contains 14 residues. V lost 0 bases, J lost 8 bases, and 9 bases lay in between. This CDR3 reads CASSLGRLDSPLHF. The CDR3 nucleotides read TGTGCCAGCAGCTTGGGCAGATTAGATTCACCCCTCCACTTT. Full variable domain (missing parts from reference TRBV5-5 and TRBJ1-6): DAGVTQSPTHLIKTRGQQVTLRCSPISGHKSVSWYQQVLGQGPQFIFQYYEKEERGRGNFPDRFSARQFPNYSSELNVNALLLGDSALYLCASSLGRLDSPLHFGNGTRLTVT.

The chain couples TRBV12-5 to TRBJ1-3; D gene uncertain. The V and J ends lost 5 bases and 0 bases respectively, with 5 bases between them. Germline assignment: CDR1 LGHNT and CDR2 FRNRAP. The CDR3 runs 13 residues. Here the CDR3 DNA reads TGTGCTAGTGGTGTCCTCTCTGGAAACACCATATATTTT. Protein sequence: CASGVLSGNTIYF.